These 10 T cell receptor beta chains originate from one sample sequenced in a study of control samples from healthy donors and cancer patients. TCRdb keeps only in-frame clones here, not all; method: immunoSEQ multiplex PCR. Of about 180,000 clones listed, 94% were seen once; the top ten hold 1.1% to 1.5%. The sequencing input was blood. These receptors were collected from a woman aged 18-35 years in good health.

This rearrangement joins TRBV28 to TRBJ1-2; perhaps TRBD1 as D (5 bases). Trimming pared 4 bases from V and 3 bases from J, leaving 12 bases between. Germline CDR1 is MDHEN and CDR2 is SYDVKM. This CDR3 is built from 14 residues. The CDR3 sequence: CASSWGGNYYGYTF. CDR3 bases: TGTGCCAGCAGTTGGGGGGGAAATTACTATGGCTACACCTTC.

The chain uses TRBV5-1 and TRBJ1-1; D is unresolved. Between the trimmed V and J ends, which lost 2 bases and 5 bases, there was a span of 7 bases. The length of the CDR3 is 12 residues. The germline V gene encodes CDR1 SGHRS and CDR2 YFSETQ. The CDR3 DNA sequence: TGCGCCAGCAGCTTTGGTCGGACTGAAGCTTTCTTT. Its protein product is CASSFGRTEAFF.

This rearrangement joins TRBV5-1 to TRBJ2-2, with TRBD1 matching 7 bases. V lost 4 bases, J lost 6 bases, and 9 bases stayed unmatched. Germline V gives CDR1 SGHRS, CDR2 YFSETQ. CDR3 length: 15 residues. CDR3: CASSTLTQGAGELFF. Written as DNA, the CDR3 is TGCGCCAGCAGCACGTTAACTCAGGGGGCCGGGGAGCTGTTTTTT. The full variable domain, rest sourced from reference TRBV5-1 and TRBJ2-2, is KAGVTQTPRYLIKTRGQQVTLSCSPISGHRSVSWYQQTPGQGLQFLFEYFSETQRNKGNFPGRFSGRQFSNSRSEMNVSTLELGDSALYLCASSTLTQGAGELFFGEGSRLTVL.

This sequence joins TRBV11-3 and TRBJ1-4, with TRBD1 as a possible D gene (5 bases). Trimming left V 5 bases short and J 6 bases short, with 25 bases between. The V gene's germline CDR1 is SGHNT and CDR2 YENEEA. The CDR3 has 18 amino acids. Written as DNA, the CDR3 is TGTGCCAGCAGCCTGCGCTTTTCCAGACTGAGGGGAGATGAAAAACTGTTTTTT. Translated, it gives CASSLRFSRLRGDEKLFF.

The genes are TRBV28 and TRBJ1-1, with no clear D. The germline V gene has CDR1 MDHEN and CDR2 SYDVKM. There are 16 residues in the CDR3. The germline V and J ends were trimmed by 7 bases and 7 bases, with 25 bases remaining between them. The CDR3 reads CASISRVGLTWGEAFF. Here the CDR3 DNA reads TGTGCCAGCATCAGTCGGGTAGGACTGACGTGGGGTGAAGCTTTCTTT.

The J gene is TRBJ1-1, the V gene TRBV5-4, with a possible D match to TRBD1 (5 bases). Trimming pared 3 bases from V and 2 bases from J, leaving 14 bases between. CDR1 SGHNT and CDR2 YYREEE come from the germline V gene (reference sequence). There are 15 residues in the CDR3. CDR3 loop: CASSWPGTVNTEAFF. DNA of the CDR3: TGTGCCAGCAGCTGGCCTGGGACGGTCAACACTGAAGCTTTCTTT.

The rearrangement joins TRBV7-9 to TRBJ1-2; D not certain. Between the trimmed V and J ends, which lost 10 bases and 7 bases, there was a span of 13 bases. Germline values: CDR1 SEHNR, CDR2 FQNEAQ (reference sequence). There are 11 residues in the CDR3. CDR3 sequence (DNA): TGTGCCACCCCCGACCTTGGTGGCTACACCTTC. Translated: CATPDLGGYTF.

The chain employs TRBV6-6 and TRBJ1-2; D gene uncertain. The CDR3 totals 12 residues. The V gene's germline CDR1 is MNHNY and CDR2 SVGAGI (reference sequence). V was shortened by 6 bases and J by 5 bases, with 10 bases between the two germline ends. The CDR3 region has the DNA TGTGCCAGCAGCTCCGATGCATATGGCTACACCTTC. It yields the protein CASSSDAYGYTF.

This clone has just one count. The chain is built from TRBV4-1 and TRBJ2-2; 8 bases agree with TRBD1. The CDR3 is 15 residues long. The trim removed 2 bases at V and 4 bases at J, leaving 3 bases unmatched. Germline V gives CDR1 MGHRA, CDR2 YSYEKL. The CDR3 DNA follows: TGCGCCAGCAGCCAACCGACAGGGGTCACCGGGGAGCTGTTTTTT. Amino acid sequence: CASSQPTGVTGELFF.

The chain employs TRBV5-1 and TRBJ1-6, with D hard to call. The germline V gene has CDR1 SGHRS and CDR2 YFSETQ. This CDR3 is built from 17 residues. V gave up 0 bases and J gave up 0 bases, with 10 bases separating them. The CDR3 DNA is TGCGCCAGCAGCTTGGATCAGATCGGCTCCTATAATTCACCCCTCCACTTT. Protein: CASSLDQIGSYNSPLHF.